Detailed here is one T cell receptor (beta chain). No cognate antigen has been identified for it. Per-base quality was not reported, and no clone a single base away is much larger than it. These data originate in a study of naive CD8 T cells in extremely preterm neonates (dated by TCRdb to the late 2010s). Regarding the research as a whole: The study compared TCRbeta CDR3 repertoires of sorted naive CD8+ T cells across four age groups: extremely preterm neonates, term neonates, young children and adults.

Measured from the cysteine to the phenylalanine, the CDR3 is 12 residues long. The kept DNA is CDR3 alone, 36 bases in frame from the first base. Sequences SGHNT (CDR1) and YYREEE (CDR2) are obtained from the germline V gene (reference sequence). V and J lose 1 base and 2 bases, and a span of 0 bases separates them. A two-step, bias-controlled multiplex PCR was used to amplify TCRbeta CDR3 regions from genomic DNA. The multiplex PCR included primers specific for each TRBV and TRBJ gene segment. The immunoSEQ Assay was used to generate the TCRbeta repertoire data. The published analysis was carried out like this. A relative-frequency ratio and a modified nearest-neighbor algorithm were applied to filter and cluster reads so that closely related sequences were merged. IMGT annotation was the basis for assigning V, D and J genes to CDR3 sequences. Template counts were quantified against synthetic TCR CDR3 analog sequences and normalized for PCR amplification bias. Analyses were restricted to unique productive sequences, meaning in-frame CDR3 sequences without stop codons. Clonality, defined as 1 minus Pielou's evenness, and iChao1 richness were computed with the immunoSEQ Analyzer software. Statistical testing was performed in JMP, using Student's t-test or a non-parametric test depending on Shapiro-Wilk normality results. Imported from immuneACCESS, the table was reduced by TCRdb to in-frame sequences with V and J called. These copies leave out some clones; in studies compared against another copy, an unresolved V gene accounts for under half, and the cause of the remainder is not known. V and J calls and clone size are as listed in that table; D and trimming were resolved from the DNA. The sample has tens of thousands of clones on record, around 88% of them singletons. 0.93% of the sample is held by the ten biggest clonotypes.

Points the paper makes about the study in general: Preterm neonates shared more CDR3 nucleotide sequences (approximately 2.5%) than term neonates (roughly 0.4%), young children (0.03%) and adults (0.01%). Compared with the older groups, preterm CDR3s were shorter and closer to germline, carrying fewer N additions and showing less junctional trimming. Among the limitations the authors pointed out were a small sample size and productive template counts that varied across preterm samples. Prospective longitudinal studies of preterm and term neonates were called for by the authors so that T cell development could be tracked within individuals. Preterm neonates had significantly lower iChao1 richness than all other age groups (p < 0.05) and an even clone distribution, indicating a less rich repertoire.

Preterm samples came from several extremely preterm deliveries at 23-27 weeks of gestation. The study left out pregnancies involving fetal demise, active maternal HSV infection or known maternal HIV infection. A FACSAria III cell sorter was used to sort live, Annexin V-negative naive CD8+ T cells (CD3+CD8+CD45RA+CCR7+). Per sample, between roughly 19,000 and 110,000 naive CD8+ T cells were obtained by sorting. Preassembled standardized sampling kits were used to collect mixed venous-arterial cord blood. Cord blood was held at room temperature, and processing was completed within 4 hours of collection. Ficoll-Paque density gradient centrifugation of diluted blood was used to isolate mononuclear cells. Before sorting, mononuclear cells were cryopreserved in around 10% DMSO with roughly 90% FBS and kept in long-term storage at -150 degrees C. After thawing, cells were stained with Annexin V along with antibodies against CD3, CD8, CCR7 and CD45RA. The DNeasy Blood and Tissue Kit was used to extract genomic DNA from sorted cell pellets that had been snap-frozen.

The specimen was naive CD8+ T cells from cord blood. Recombination connected TRBV5-4 to TRBJ2-2, with an unclear D gene assignment. The clonotype originates from a boy who was born preterm. CDR3 region: CASSLNTGELFF. The DNA is as follows: TGTGCCAGCAGCTTGAACACCGGGGAGCTGTTTTTT.